Described below is a single T cell receptor (beta chain) sequence and its context. The CDR3 extends over 16 amino acids. V shed 2 bases, J shed 0 bases, and the junction held 4 bases outside the gene matches. Germline loops: CDR1 LNHDA, CDR2 SQIVND (reference sequence). Authors' analysis steps: Estimated nucleated cell counts came from reference gene primer amplification. Assay: immunoSEQ multiplex PCR; the TCRdb copy retains only in-frame clones and omits some. Clonal size and the V and J genes are those of that table, whereas D and trimming came from the DNA. Among about 73,000 clones listed, 84% were seen once. This entry belongs to a study of blood T cell repertoires in COVID-19. About the study: Samples of COVID-19 (acute and convalescent) were obtained from the United States, Italy and Spain. Sample material is recorded as cDNA or gDNA derived from T cells, B-cell-depleted T cells, or PBMCs.

The sequencing sample was made of peripheral blood. The source of this sequence is a human donor in a cohort sampled during active COVID-19. The chain is built from TRBV19 and TRBJ1-3, with TRBD1 matching over 7 bases. CDR3 DNA: TGTGCCAGTAGTATATTGGACAGGATCTCTGGAAACACCATATATTTT. Protein product: CASSILDRISGNTIYF.